This T cell receptor (beta chain) is drawn from a study of shared clonotypes between healthy human individuals. Turning to the study itself: A donor's plate count was three for CD4 naive and three for CD4 memory; CD8 naive had two and CD8 memory one.

This table comes from immunoSEQ multiplex PCR, and its TCRdb copy is limited to in-frame clones, with some not included. The sample has about a million clones, 75% seen once. CD45RA+ naive and CD45RA-negative memory subsets were separated from CD4+ cells. The CDR3 has 11 amino acids. Trimming cost V 5 bases and J 3 bases, with 2 bases left between them. CDR1 and CDR2 (germline): SGHNT, YYREEE (reference sequence). As for this clone: The antigen is unknown. A clone one base away is much larger, so this may be a read error.

Whole-study results and caveats: Depth of sequencing was expected to influence donor clonotype sharing. About 5% of naive CD4 clonotypes were shared across four donors.

The chain uses TRBV5-4 and TRBJ2-2; D unresolved. The specimen sequenced was memory CD4+ T cells sorted from blood. Subset reported: CD45RA-negative fraction. The TCR originated in a man between 18 and 29 years old in good health. CDR3 nucleotides: TGTGCCAGCAGAGACACCGGGGAGCTGTTTTTT. This encodes CASRDTGELFF.